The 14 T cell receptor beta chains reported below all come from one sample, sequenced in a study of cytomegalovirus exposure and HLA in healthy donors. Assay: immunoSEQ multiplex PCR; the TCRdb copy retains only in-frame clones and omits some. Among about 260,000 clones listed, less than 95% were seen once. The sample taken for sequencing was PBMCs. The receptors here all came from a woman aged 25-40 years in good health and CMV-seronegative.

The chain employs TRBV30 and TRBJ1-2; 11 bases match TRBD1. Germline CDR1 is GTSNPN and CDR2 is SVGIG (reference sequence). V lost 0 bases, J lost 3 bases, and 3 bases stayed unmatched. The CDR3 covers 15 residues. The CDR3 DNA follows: TGTGCCTGGAGTGTAGGGGGACAGGGGGACTATGGCTACACCTTC. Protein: CAWSVGGQGDYGYTF. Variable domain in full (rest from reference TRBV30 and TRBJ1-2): SQTIHQWPATLVQPVGSPLSLECTVEGTSNPNLYWYRQAAGRGLQLLFYSVGIGQISSEVPQNLSASRPQDRQFILSSKKLLLSDSGFYLCAWSVGGQGDYGYTFGSGTRLTVV.

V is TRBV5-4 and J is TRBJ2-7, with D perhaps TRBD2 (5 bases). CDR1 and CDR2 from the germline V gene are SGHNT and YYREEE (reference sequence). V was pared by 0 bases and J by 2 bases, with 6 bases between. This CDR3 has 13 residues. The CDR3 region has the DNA TGTGCCAGCAGCTTGGATAGCGCCTACGAGCAGTACTTC. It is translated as CASSLDSAYEQYF.

Here the CDR3 reads CASRTLTETIEAFF. The CDR3 region has the DNA TGTGCCAGTAGGACCCTGACAGAGACCATTGAAGCTTTCTTT. The rearrangement links TRBV19 to TRBJ1-1; TRBD1 is a possible D gene (5 bases). This CDR3 region has 14 residues. Trimming took 6 bases from V and 7 from J, leaving 18 bases between them. Germline CDR1 is LNHDA and CDR2 is SQIVND (reference sequence).

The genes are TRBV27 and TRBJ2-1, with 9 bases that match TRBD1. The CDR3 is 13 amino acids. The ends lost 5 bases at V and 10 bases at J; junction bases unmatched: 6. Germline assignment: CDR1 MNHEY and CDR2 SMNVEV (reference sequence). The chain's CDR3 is CASSLWTGDEQFF. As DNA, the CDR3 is TGTGCCAGCAGTCTTTGGACAGGGGACGAGCAGTTCTTC.

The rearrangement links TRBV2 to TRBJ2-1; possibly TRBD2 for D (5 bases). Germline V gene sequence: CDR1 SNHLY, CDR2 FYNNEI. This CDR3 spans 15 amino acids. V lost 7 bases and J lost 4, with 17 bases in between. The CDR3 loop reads CASISPRLPYNEQFF. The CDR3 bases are TGTGCCAGCATCTCCCCGAGACTACCTTACAATGAGCAGTTCTTC.

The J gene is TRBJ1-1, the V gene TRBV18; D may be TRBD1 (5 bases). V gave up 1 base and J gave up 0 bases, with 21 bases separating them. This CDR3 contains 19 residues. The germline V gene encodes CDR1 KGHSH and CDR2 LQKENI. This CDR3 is CASSPLGAAGHLMNTEAFF. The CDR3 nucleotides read TGTGCCAGCTCACCACTAGGAGCCGCCGGACACCTTATGAACACTGAAGCTTTCTTT.

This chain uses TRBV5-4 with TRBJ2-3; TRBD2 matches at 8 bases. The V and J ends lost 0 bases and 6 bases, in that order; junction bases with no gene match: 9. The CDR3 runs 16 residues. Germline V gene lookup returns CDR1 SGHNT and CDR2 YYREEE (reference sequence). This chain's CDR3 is CASSLAGREAWDTQYF. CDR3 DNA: TGTGCCAGCAGCTTGGCGGGGCGGGAGGCGTGGGATACGCAGTATTTT.

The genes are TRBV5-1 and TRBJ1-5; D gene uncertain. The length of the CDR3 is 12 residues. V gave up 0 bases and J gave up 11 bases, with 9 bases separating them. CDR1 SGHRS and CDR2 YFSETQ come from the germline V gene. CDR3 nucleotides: TGCGCCAGCAGCTTGGTGTCCTCTGCCCAGCATTTT. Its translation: CASSLVSSAQHF.

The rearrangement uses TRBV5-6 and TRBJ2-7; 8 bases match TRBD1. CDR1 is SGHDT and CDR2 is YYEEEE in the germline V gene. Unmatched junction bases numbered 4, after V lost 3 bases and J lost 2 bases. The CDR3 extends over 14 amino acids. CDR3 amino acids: CASSYGQGAYEQYF. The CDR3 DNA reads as TGTGCCAGCAGCTACGGACAGGGCGCCTACGAGCAGTACTTC.

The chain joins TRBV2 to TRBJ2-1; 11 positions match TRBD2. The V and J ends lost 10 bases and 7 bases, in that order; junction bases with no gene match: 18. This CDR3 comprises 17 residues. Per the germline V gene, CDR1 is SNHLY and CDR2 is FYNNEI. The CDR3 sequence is CAIYVNLGTSGRNEQFF. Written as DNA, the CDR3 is TGTGCCATCTATGTCAACCTCGGGACTAGCGGACGAAATGAGCAGTTCTTC.

As DNA, the CDR3 is TGTGCCAGCAGCGACAGGGGGGGATATTTCGAGCAGTACTTC. Encoded protein: CASSDRGGYFEQYF. This sequence joins TRBV13 and TRBJ2-7; the match to TRBD1 covers 9 bases. The CDR3 contains 14 residues. V was pared by 5 bases and J by 6 bases, with 8 bases of the junction left unmatched. Germline V gene data show CDR1 as PRHDT and CDR2 as FYEKMQ (reference sequence).

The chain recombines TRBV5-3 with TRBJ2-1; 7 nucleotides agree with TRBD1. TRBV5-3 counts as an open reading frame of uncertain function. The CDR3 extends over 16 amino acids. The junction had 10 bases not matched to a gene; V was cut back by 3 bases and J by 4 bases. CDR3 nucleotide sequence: TGTGCCAGAAGCTCAACCCGGGACAGAGGATACAATGAGCAGTTCTTC. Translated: CARSSTRDRGYNEQFF.

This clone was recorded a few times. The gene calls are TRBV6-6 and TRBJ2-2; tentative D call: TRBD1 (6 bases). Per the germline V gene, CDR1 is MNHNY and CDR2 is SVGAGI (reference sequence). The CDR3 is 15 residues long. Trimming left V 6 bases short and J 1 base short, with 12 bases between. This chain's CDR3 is CASRPTQGNTGELFF. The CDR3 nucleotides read TGTGCCAGCAGGCCTACACAGGGGAACACCGGGGAGCTGTTTTTT.

CDR3: CASSSSGANEQFF. The CDR3 bases are TGTGCCAGCAGTTCCTCAGGGGCCAATGAGCAGTTCTTC. The chain employs TRBV27 and TRBJ2-1; the D gene is possibly TRBD1 (6 bases). From germline, CDR1 is MNHEY and CDR2 SMNVEV (reference sequence). The V end lost 4 bases, the J end lost 6 bases, and 10 bases lay between the germline ends. This CDR3 has 13 amino acids.